Listed below are T cell receptor beta chains from one sample, sequenced in a study of graft-versus-host responses after intestinal transplantation. Profiling relied on immunoSEQ multiplex PCR, and the TCRdb table lists in-frame clones only, not all of them. The sample includes fewer than 4,500 clones, roughly 93% of them seen just once. The sequences come from PBMCs, collected 11 days after intestinal transplantation. Source of these receptors: a human patient who received an intestinal transplant, so some T cells may come from the graft donor. The CDR3 runs from the conserved cysteine through the conserved F or W. A D gene is named only where the DNA matches it firmly. Rows may omit the clone size; those that give it use once, few, many or a size class.

>TRBJ2-7|TRBV28|.|TRBD2
CASSSSGTSIEQYF
TGTGCCAGCAGTTCTAGCGGGACTTCGATTGAGCAGTACTTC
>TRBJ2-1|TRBV6-6|.|TRBD1
CASSSTGDNEQFF
TGTGCCAGCAGTTCTACAGGGGACAATGAGCAGTTCTTC
>TRBJ2-3|TRBV9|.|.
CASSPRGRVTDTQYF
TGTGCCAGCAGCCCTCGAGGGCGGGTCACAGATACGCAGTATTTT
>TRBJ2-1|TRBV4-1|.|.
CASSQDPGDNEQFF
TGCGCCAGCAGCCAAGATCCCGGGGACAATGAGCAGTTCTTC
>TRBJ1-6|TRBV30|.|.
CAWTPRGVNLNNSPLHF
TGTGCCTGGACTCCCCGTGGGGTCAACCTAAATAATTCACCCCTCCACTTT
>TRBJ1-5|TRBV7-3|.|.
CASLRGAGQPQHF
TGTGCCAGTCTGAGAGGGGCAGGTCAGCCCCAGCATTTT
>TRBJ1-1|TRBV27|.|.
CASSLRMIGRENTEAFF
TGTGCCAGCAGTTTAAGGATGATAGGGAGGGAGAACACTGAAGCTTTCTTT
>TRBJ2-7|TRBV4-1|.|.
CASSHVGLYEQYF
TGCGCCAGCAGCCATGTGGGGCTGTACGAGCAGTACTTC
>TRBJ2-3|TRBV9|once|TRBD2
CASSVEIAGITDTQYF
TGTGCCAGCAGCGTAGAAATAGCGGGCATCACAGATACGCAGTATTTT
>TRBJ2-1|TRBV27|once|.
CASGLISRSYNEQFF
TGTGCCAGCGGTTTAATTAGTCGCTCCTACAATGAGCAGTTCTTC
>TRBJ1-1|TRBV6-5|.|.
CASSYGAGVGDTEAFF
TGTGCCAGCAGTTACGGGGCAGGGGTAGGAGACACTGAAGCTTTCTTT
>TRBJ2-7|TRBV5-1|once|TRBD1
CASSAGTGYYEQYF
TGTGCCAGCAGCGCAGGGACAGGGTACTACGAGCAGTACTTC
>TRBJ2-7|TRBV5-4|.|.
CASSFTVGYEQYF
TGTGCCAGCAGCTTCACGGTGGGCTACGAGCAGTACTTC
>TRBJ2-7|TRBV4-1|.|.
CASRGGGTYEQYF
TGCGCCAGCAGAGGGGGAGGAACCTACGAGCAGTACTTC
>TRBJ2-1|TRBV19|.|TRBD1
CASSISLDRAFLGEQFF
TGTGCCAGTAGTATTTCTCTAGACAGGGCCTTTCTAGGTGAGCAGTTCTTC